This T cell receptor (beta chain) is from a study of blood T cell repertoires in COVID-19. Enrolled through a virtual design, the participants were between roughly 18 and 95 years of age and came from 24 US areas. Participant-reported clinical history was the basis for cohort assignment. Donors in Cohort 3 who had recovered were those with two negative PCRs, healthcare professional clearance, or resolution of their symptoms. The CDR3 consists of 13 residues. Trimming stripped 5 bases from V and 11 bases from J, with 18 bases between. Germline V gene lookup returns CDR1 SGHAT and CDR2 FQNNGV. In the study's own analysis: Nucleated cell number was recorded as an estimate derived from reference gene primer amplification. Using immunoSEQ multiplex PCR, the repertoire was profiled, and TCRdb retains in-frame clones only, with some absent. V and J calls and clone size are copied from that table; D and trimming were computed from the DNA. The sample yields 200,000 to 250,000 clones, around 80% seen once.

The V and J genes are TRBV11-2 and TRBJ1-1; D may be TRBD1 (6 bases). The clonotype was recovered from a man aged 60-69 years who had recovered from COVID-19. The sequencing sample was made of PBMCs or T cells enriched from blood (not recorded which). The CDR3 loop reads CASSPTPQGRAFF. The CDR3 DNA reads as TGTGCCAGCAGCCCCACCCCACAGGGTCGGGCTTTCTTT.